This TCR beta chain was observed in a study of T cell changes during pregnancy in multiple sclerosis. The CDR3 is 13 amino acids. The V gene's germline CDR1 is SGHVS and CDR2 FQNEAQ. The germline V and J ends were trimmed by 3 bases and 6 bases, with 8 bases remaining between them. This clone turned up a few times. Sequenced by immunoSEQ multiplex PCR; TCRdb stores in-frame clones only, minus some. The sample records tens of thousands of clones, around 91% being singletons. V and J are TRBV7-8 and TRBJ2-2; D is unresolved. Sequenced material: CD4+ T cells from peripheral blood mononuclear cells, taken in the second trimester of pregnancy. The clonotype was recovered from a female donor in good health, enrolled as a control in a pregnancy study. The CDR3 sequence is CASSFLEAGELFF. CDR3 sequence (DNA): TGTGCCAGCAGCTTTCTTGAGGCCGGGGAGCTGTTTTTT.